This T cell receptor (beta chain) was sequenced in a study of blood T cell repertoires in COVID-19. Background on the study: Nucleic acid was either cDNA or gDNA, and it came from T cells, B-cell-depleted T cells, or PBMCs.

Losses at the gene ends were 3 bases for V and 8 bases for J; bases not matched to a gene: 8. The length of the CDR3 is 15 residues. Germline CDR1 and CDR2: MGHRA and YSYEKL. This table comes from immunoSEQ multiplex PCR, and its TCRdb copy is limited to in-frame clones, with some not included. Of approximately 140,000 clones detected, approximately 84% appear once; the ten largest clones hold roughly 3.4%. The sequenced sample was PBMCs or T cells enriched from blood (not recorded which). The sequence was collected from a woman aged 50 to 65 with acute COVID-19. The chain joins TRBV4-1 to TRBJ2-1; the match to TRBD2 covers 9 bases. The CDR3: CASSQLAGAWDEQFF. In nucleotides, the CDR3 is TGCGCCAGCAGCCAGTTAGCGGGAGCTTGGGATGAGCAGTTCTTC.